The 23 T cell receptor beta chains below were found in one sample sequenced in a study of T-cell reconstitution after alpha-beta-depleted transplantation in children. Unique molecular identifiers were used to barcode this TCRbeta library. One entry per CDR3 protein results from TCRdb running MiXCR on the PCR reads. This sample carries 60,000 to 70,000 distinct CDR3 sequences, around 4.7% of them seen once, and the ten largest clones take about 19%. This sample comprised PBMCs, mostly from graft donor cells, obtained 180 days after TCRalphabeta/CD19-depleted stem cell transplant. The receptors were gathered from a boy younger than two who had a stem cell transplant for acute myeloid leukemia, so the T cells may come from the graft donor.

Many counts were recorded for this clonotype. This chain joins TRBV12-3 or TRBV12-4 and TRBJ1-6; a weak D match, TRBD1 (6 bases). Trimming stripped 4 bases from V and 10 bases from J, with 8 bases between. This CDR3 has 12 amino acids. CDR3 region: CASSSQGSPLHF. The DNA of the CDR3 is TGTGCCAGCAGTTCCCAGGGGTCACCCCTCCACTTT.

The sample holds many counts of this clonotype. The J gene is TRBJ2-2, the V gene TRBV29-1; D remains ambiguous. Trimming shortened V by 4 bases and J by 5 bases, and 5 bases separated the two germline ends. Germline V gene lookup returns CDR1 SQVTM and CDR2 ANQGSEA. This CDR3 is built from 11 residues. The CDR3 is CSVGGTGELFF. The CDR3 DNA sequence: TGCAGCGTTGGGGGTACCGGGGAGCTGTTTTTT.

This clonotype was seen many times. CDR3 nucleotide sequence: TGCAGCGTTGAAGCGGCAGTGAACACTGAAGCTTTCTTT. Residues: CSVEAAVNTEAFF. The chain is built from TRBV29-1 and TRBJ1-1; D is ambiguous. Germline CDR1 and CDR2: SQVTM and ANQGSEA. The V and J ends lost 1 base and 0 bases respectively, with 6 bases between them. The CDR3 runs to 13 residues.

This clonotype was counted at least ten times. The V call is TRBV4-1, the J call TRBJ1-5; possibly TRBD1 for D (6 bases). Trimming stripped 4 bases from V and 4 bases from J, with 14 bases between. In germline, CDR1 is MGHRA, CDR2 YSYEKL. This CDR3 region has 15 residues. The CDR3 DNA reads TGCGCCAGCAGCCGCCCCCCCAGGGGAAATCAGCCCCAGCATTTT. This gives the protein CASSRPPRGNQPQHF.

This clonotype was detected ten times or more. This chain connects TRBV7-9 to TRBJ2-3; D gene ambiguous. The CDR3 contains 14 residues. V was pared by 5 bases and J by 4 bases, with 13 bases between. Germline lookup yields CDR1 SEHNR and CDR2 FQNEAQ (reference sequence). The CDR3 is CASSLGYWADTQYF. CDR3 sequence (DNA): TGTGCCAGCAGCCTAGGATATTGGGCAGATACGCAGTATTTT. Supplemented by reference TRBV7-9 and TRBJ2-3, the full variable domain reads DTGVSQNPRHKITKRGQNVTFRCDPISEHNRLYWYRQTLGQGPEFLTYFQNEAQLEKSRLLSDRFSAERPKGSFSTLEIQRTEQGDSAMYLCASSLGYWADTQYFGPGTRLTVL.

This clonotype was picked up many times. The chain carries TRBV20-1 and TRBJ1-1; a weak D match, TRBD1 (5 bases). CDR1 and CDR2 (germline): DFQATT, SNEGSKA (reference sequence). V was pared by 5 bases and J by 4 bases, with 14 bases between. This CDR3 region has 13 residues. The CDR3 DNA is TGCAGTGCTCGGAGCAGGGTGGGCACTGAAGCTTTCTTT. Amino acid sequence: CSARSRVGTEAFF.

This clonotype was counted many times. The V and J genes are TRBV4-1 and TRBJ2-7; D not certain. Trimming removed 3 bases at V and 4 bases at J, with 10 bases between. This CDR3 is built from 13 residues. Germline V gene sequence: CDR1 MGHRA, CDR2 YSYEKL. Here the CDR3 reads CASSQGLGYEQYV. CDR3 in DNA: TGCGCCAGCAGCCAGGGTCTAGGTTACGAGCAGTACGTC.

This clonotype has ten or more counts. V usage is TRBV6-2 or TRBV6-3 and J usage is TRBJ2-7, with D possibly matching TRBD2 (6 bases). This CDR3 contains 14 residues. The V end was cut by 6 bases, the J end by 2 bases, with 14 bases between. Germline assignment: CDR1 MNHEY and CDR2 SVGEGT. The CDR3 DNA follows: TGTGCCAGCAGCCGGGGACTCACCCCCTACGAGCAGTACTTC. Its translation: CASSRGLTPYEQYF.

This rearrangement joins TRBV7-2 to TRBJ2-7, with D hard to call. The CDR3 extends over 12 amino acids. With 0 bases removed from V and 2 bases from J, the gap between germline ends came to 2 bases. Germline V gene sequence: CDR1 SGHTA, CDR2 FQGNSA. CDR3 sequence (DNA): TGTGCCAGCAGCTTAGCGACCTACGAGCAGTACTTC. Residues: CASSLATYEQYF.

This clonotype has ten or more counts. The chain links TRBV10-3 to TRBJ2-7; D might be TRBD1 (7 bases). The CDR3 is 14 amino acids. Trimming left V 7 bases short and J 6 bases short, with 19 bases between. CDR1 and CDR2 from the germline V gene are ENHRY and SYGVKD. CDR3 amino acids: CAINPTGRGSEQYF. In DNA, the CDR3 is TGTGCCATCAATCCGACAGGGCGGGGATCCGAGCAGTACTTC.

This clonotype has a count of ten or more. This chain uses TRBV20-1 with TRBJ1-6, with D perhaps TRBD1 (5 bases). The CDR3 has 15 amino acids. V lost 1 base and J 6 bases, leaving 13 bases between the germline ends. CDR1 DFQATT and CDR2 SNEGSKA come from the germline V gene (reference sequence). The CDR3 protein is CSARAVGVGNSPLHF. For the CDR3, the DNA is TGCAGTGCTAGAGCCGTGGGGGTCGGTAATTCACCCCTCCACTTT.

This clonotype came up many times. The chain recombines TRBV7-9 with TRBJ2-5, with TRBD2 identical over 8 bases. This CDR3 contains 16 residues. The germline V gene has CDR1 SEHNR and CDR2 FQNEAQ (reference sequence). V shed 3 bases and J 2 bases; nucleotides not matched to a gene: 8. The CDR3: CASSFGGSGEQETQYF. The CDR3 DNA reads as TGTGCCAGCAGCTTCGGAGGTAGCGGGGAACAAGAGACCCAGTACTTC.

This clonotype was detected ten times or more. This chain uses TRBV12-3 or TRBV12-4 with TRBJ2-1; 13 nucleotides match TRBD2. Trimming at V came to 5 bases and at J to 1 base, leaving 5 bases not matched to a gene. This CDR3 has 17 amino acids. The DNA of the CDR3 is TGTGCCAGCAGTCGACTAGCGGGGGGCAAGTCCTACAATGAGCAGTTCTTC. This gives the protein CASSRLAGGKSYNEQFF.

The rearrangement joins TRBV29-1 to TRBJ2-1, with 7 bases aligning to TRBD2. The CDR3 length is 16 residues. Germline V CDR1 and CDR2: SQVTM, ANQGSEA. J lost 1 base, V lost 3 bases, and 9 bases had no gene match. The CDR3 here is CSVERGNSGSYNEQFF. CDR3 bases: TGCAGCGTTGAGCGGGGGAACTCGGGATCCTACAATGAGCAGTTCTTC.

This clonotype has a count of ten or more. The chain joins TRBV20-1 to TRBJ1-4, with 7 bases that match TRBD1. Trimming at V came to 3 bases and at J to 8 bases, leaving 12 bases not matched to a gene. The germline CDR1 and CDR2 sequences are DFQATT and SNEGSKA (reference sequence). The CDR3 totals 15 residues. CDR3 nucleotide sequence: TGCAGTGCTAGCTTTCCAGGGGGGTTAGGGGAAAAACTGTTTTTT. It codes for CSASFPGGLGEKLFF.

This clonotype was observed many times. This chain joins TRBV7-2 and TRBJ2-2; tentatively, D is TRBD1 or TRBD2 (6 bases each). The germline V gene encodes CDR1 SGHTA and CDR2 FQGNSA. V dropped 2 bases and J dropped 7 bases, with 11 bases sitting between them. The CDR3 spans 14 residues. The CDR3 DNA sequence: TGTGCCAGCAGCTTAAGGGGGGCCGGCGGGGAGCTGTTTTTT. This translates into CASSLRGAGGELFF.

At least ten counts were recorded for this clonotype. The V and J genes are TRBV7-2 and TRBJ1-6; D is unresolved. The CDR3 covers 14 residues. The germline CDR1 and CDR2 sequences are SGHTA and FQGNSA. Trimming took 0 bases from V and 10 from J, leaving 10 bases between them. The CDR3 is CASSLAGLASPLHF. CDR3 bases: TGTGCCAGCAGCTTAGCAGGGTTGGCCTCACCCCTCCACTTT. The whole variable domain, filled in from reference TRBV7-2 and TRBJ1-6, reads GAGVSQSPSNKVTEKGKDVELRCDPISGHTALYWYRQSLGQGLEFLIYFQGNSAPDKSGLPSDRFSAERTGGSVSTLTIQRTQQEDSAVYLCASSLAGLASPLHFGNGTRLTVT.

This clonotype appeared many times. The CDR3 is CASSPRDNYEQYF. DNA of the CDR3: TGTGCCAGTAGTCCCCGGGACAACTACGAGCAGTACTTC. J is TRBJ2-7 and V is TRBV19; weak D call: TRBD1 (6 bases). V gave up 5 bases and J gave up 3 bases, with 11 bases separating them. Germline values: CDR1 LNHDA, CDR2 SQIVND (reference sequence). This CDR3 contains 13 residues.

This clonotype was observed at least ten times. V is TRBV12-3 or TRBV12-4 and J is TRBJ2-3; D call uncertain. Trimming removed 7 bases at V and 5 bases at J, with 4 bases between. There are 10 residues in the CDR3. The DNA for the CDR3 is TGTGCCAGCAAAAAAGATACGCAGTATTTT. Translated: CASKKDTQYF.

This chain connects TRBV3-1 to TRBJ2-2, with D perhaps assigned TRBD1 or TRBD2 (6 bases each). The CDR3 has 18 amino acids. The V end was cut by 11 bases, the J end by 4 bases, with 29 bases between. Germline-derived CDR1 and CDR2 are LGHDT and YNNKEL (reference sequence). The CDR3 DNA follows: TGTGCCTGCTCCAAAGAGGGTTGGGGGGCCGCGAGCACCGGGGAGCTGTTTTTT. This translates into CACSKEGWGAASTGELFF.

The J gene is TRBJ1-2, the V gene TRBV15; 8 nucleotides line up with TRBD1. The germline V gene has CDR1 LNHNV and CDR2 YYDKDF (reference sequence). This CDR3 has 16 residues. The trim removed 1 base at V and 2 bases at J, leaving 6 bases unmatched. This CDR3 is CATSRVGQESNYGYTF. DNA of the CDR3: TGTGCCACCAGCAGAGTGGGACAGGAGTCAAACTATGGCTACACCTTC.

This clonotype occurred many times. The rearrangement joins TRBV7-2 to TRBJ2-5, with 7 bases fitting TRBD2. The CDR3 has 15 residues. Germline V gene sequence: CDR1 SGHTA, CDR2 FQGNSA. Trimming at V came to 5 bases and at J to 5 bases, leaving 11 bases not matched to a gene. DNA of the CDR3: TGTGCCAGCAGCCTCTCAGCGGGGATAGGGGAGACCCAGTACTTC. This sequence encodes CASSLSAGIGETQYF.

V gene TRBV20-1 combines with J gene TRBJ2-5; D remains ambiguous. V lost 0 bases and J 7 bases, leaving 18 bases between the germline ends. The germline V gene has CDR1 DFQATT and CDR2 SNEGSKA (reference sequence). The CDR3 covers 15 residues. The CDR3 DNA reads TGCAGTGCTAGAGATAGCCGGACCCCTCGTGGGACCCAGTACTTC. This translates into CSARDSRTPRGTQYF.